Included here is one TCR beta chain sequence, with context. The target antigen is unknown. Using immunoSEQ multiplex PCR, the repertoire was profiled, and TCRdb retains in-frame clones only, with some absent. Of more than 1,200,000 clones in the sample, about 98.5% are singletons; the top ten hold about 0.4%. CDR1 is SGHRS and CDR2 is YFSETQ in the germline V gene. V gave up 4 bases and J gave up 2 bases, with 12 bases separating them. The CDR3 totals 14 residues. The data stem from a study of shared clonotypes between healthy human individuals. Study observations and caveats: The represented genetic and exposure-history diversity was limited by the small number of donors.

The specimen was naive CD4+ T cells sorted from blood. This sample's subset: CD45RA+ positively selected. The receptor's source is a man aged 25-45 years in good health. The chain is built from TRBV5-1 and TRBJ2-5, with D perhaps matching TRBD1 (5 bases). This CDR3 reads CASSADSRQETQYF. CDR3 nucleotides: TGCGCCAGCAGCGCCGACAGTCGACAAGAGACCCAGTACTTC.